This section outlines one TCR beta chain sequence together with its context. Participant reports of clinical history set cohort assignment. The CDR3 covers 15 residues. J was trimmed by 7 bases and V by 1 base; bases with no gene match: 8. Germline CDR1 SGHRS, CDR2 YFSETQ. The sample comes from a study of blood T cell repertoires in COVID-19. Produced via immunoSEQ multiplex PCR; TCRdb's table is partial and in-frame only. The table lists roughly 150,000 clones, about nine tenths of them singletons. Sequenced sample: PBMCs or T cells enriched from blood (not recorded which). This chain connects TRBV5-1 to TRBJ2-3, with 8 bases aligning to TRBD1. This receptor was taken from a middle-aged man who had recovered from COVID-19. CDR3 in DNA: TGCGCCAGCAGCTTGCCCCAGGGGGCTTTGAATACGCAGTATTTT. Translated, it gives CASSLPQGALNTQYF.